Listed here are 32 T cell receptor beta chains from one sample, sequenced in a study of T-cell reconstitution after alpha-beta-depleted transplantation in children (dated by TCRdb to about 2016). Library prep was done by PCR. TCRdb lists the instrument as Illumina HiSeq 2500. To normalize quantification of the TCRbeta repertoire, the TCR libraries were built with molecular barcoding that relied on unique molecular identifiers. Clones were called with MiXCR by TCRdb after fastp trimmed the public reads at Q25, and only in-frame beta chains were retained. Here each entry gathers all rows of one CDR3 protein and keeps the most common genes and DNA. Within this sample are around 250,000 distinct CDR3 sequences, with 9.9% of them counted one time only. Roughly a tenth of the sample lies in the top ten. The input for sequencing was PBMCs from the stem cell graft donor, taken from the stem cell graft. The receptors originated from a human donor who donated a stem cell graft to a child with SCID.

This clonotype has at least ten counts. This chain links TRBV11-2 with TRBJ2-2; 7 nucleotides line up with TRBD1. This CDR3 spans 16 amino acids. Germline CDR1 is SGHAT and CDR2 is FQNNGV. V lost 5 bases and J lost 2; bases outside the gene matches: 8. This CDR3 is CASSANEGANTGELFF. The CDR3 bases are TGTGCCAGCAGCGCAAACGAGGGGGCAAACACCGGGGAGCTGTTTTTT.

The chain carries TRBV6-1 and TRBJ2-7, with D uncertain. This CDR3 contains 14 residues. CDR1 MNHNS and CDR2 SASEGT come from the germline V gene. V was shortened by 6 bases and J by 0 bases, with 12 bases between the two germline ends. In nucleotides, the CDR3 is TGTGCCAGCAGCCCCCCCGACTCCTCCTACGAGCAGTACTTC. Amino acids: CASSPPDSSYEQYF.

This clonotype has more than one count but fewer than ten. CDR3 residues: CASSLGAGYDYEQYF. The CDR3 DNA reads as TGTGCCAGCAGTTTAGGGGCGGGGTATGACTACGAGCAGTACTTC. This chain joins TRBV12-3 or TRBV12-4 and TRBJ2-7; tentative D call: TRBD2 (6 bases). This CDR3 has 15 residues. The V end lost 1 base, the J end lost 3 bases, and 13 bases lay between the germline ends.

This chain joins TRBV12-3 or TRBV12-4 and TRBJ1-1, with 7 bases matching TRBD1. Trimming cost V 1 base and J 4 bases; bases outside gene matches: 3. The length of the CDR3 is 14 residues. CDR3 DNA sequence: TGTGCCAGCAGTTTAGAGGGGGCGCCCACTGAAGCTTTCTTT. Its protein product is CASSLEGAPTEAFF.

This clonotype was seen ten or more times. V gene TRBV21-1 combines with J gene TRBJ2-6; the table assigns TRBD1, which was not confirmed against the DNA. TRBV21-1 is a documented pseudogene. The CDR3 spans 19 residues. CDR3 residues: CASSKRAGQGLSGANVLTF. DNA of the CDR3: TGTGCCAGCAGCAAAAGGGCGGGACAGGGCCTCTCGGGGGCCAACGTCCTGACTTTC.

This clonotype was seen a handful of times. The chain uses TRBV7-2 and TRBJ2-1; 8 bases agree with TRBD2. Losses at the gene ends were 4 bases for V and 3 bases for J; bases not matched to a gene: 5. Germline CDR1 and CDR2: SGHTA and FQGNSA. This CDR3 has 15 amino acids. This CDR3 reads CASSWTGGDYNEQFF. The DNA for the CDR3 is TGTGCCAGCAGCTGGACCGGGGGGGACTACAATGAGCAGTTCTTC.

V is TRBV6-1 and J is TRBJ2-7; 11 positions match TRBD1. From germline, CDR1 is MNHNS and CDR2 SASEGT. After removal of 4 bases from V and 0 bases from J, the junction contained 5 bases not matched to a gene. The CDR3 sequence is 16 residues long. The CDR3 DNA follows: TGTGCCAGCAGTGTAAGGGGACAGGGGGTCTCCTACGAGCAGTACTTC. It yields the protein CASSVRGQGVSYEQYF.

The rearrangement links TRBV5-1 to TRBJ2-6; tentatively, D is TRBD1 or TRBD2 (6 bases each). The CDR3 contains 14 residues. V was cut by 6 bases and J by 4 bases, with 11 bases left in between. The germline CDR1 and CDR2 sequences are SGHRS and YFSETQ. CDR3 DNA: TGCGCCAGCAAGGAGGGGGGCGGGGCCAACGTCCTGACTTTC. Its translation is CASKEGGGANVLTF.

The gene calls are TRBV5-1 and TRBJ1-3, with D unresolved. The CDR3 consists of 14 residues. Germline V CDR1 and CDR2: SGHRS, YFSETQ. The V end was cut by 4 bases, the J end by 0 bases, with 8 bases between. CDR3 DNA: TGCGCCAGCAGCCCGGGAGACTCTGGAAACACCATATATTTT. This sequence encodes CASSPGDSGNTIYF.

This clonotype was detected many times. This CDR3 is CSVEGEVGGELFF. The CDR3 DNA is TGCAGCGTTGAAGGCGAGGTCGGCGGGGAGCTGTTTTTT. The genes are TRBV29-1 and TRBJ2-2; D is ambiguous. CDR1 and CDR2 (germline): SQVTM, ANQGSEA. Trimming stripped 1 base from V and 7 bases from J, with 10 bases between. The CDR3 has 13 amino acids.

This clonotype was seen ten or more times. This sequence joins TRBV7-9 and TRBJ1-4; the D gene is possibly TRBD1 (5 bases). V was pared by 10 bases and J by 7 bases, with 19 bases between. The germline V gene encodes CDR1 SEHNR and CDR2 FQNEAQ (reference sequence). The CDR3 loop spans 14 amino acids. The CDR3 coding sequence is TGTGCCACCTCCACCGGCAGGGTTGGTGAAAAACTGTTTTTT. This translates into CATSTGRVGEKLFF. The variable domain in full, completed from reference TRBV7-9 and TRBJ1-4, reads DTGVSQNPRHKITKRGQNVTFRCDPISEHNRLYWYRQTLGQGPEFLTYFQNEAQLEKSRLLSDRFSAERPKGSFSTLEIQRTEQGDSAMYLCATSTGRVGEKLFFGSGTQLSVL.

This clonotype was found a few times. CDR3 region: CSLRPESTDTQYF. The CDR3 DNA reads TGCAGCCTCAGACCCGAGTCCACAGATACGCAGTATTTT. The V gene is TRBV29-1, the J gene TRBJ2-3, with D hard to call. Between the trimmed V and J ends, which lost 8 bases and 2 bases, there was a span of 14 bases. Looked up from germline, CDR1 is SQVTM and CDR2 is ANQGSEA. The CDR3 contains 13 residues.

The chain carries TRBV12-3 or TRBV12-4 and TRBJ1-2; D unresolved. CDR3 length equals 12 residues. The V end was cut by 4 bases, the J end by 4 bases, with 7 bases between. CDR3 sequence reads: CASSSLGYGYTF. The CDR3 DNA sequence: TGTGCCAGCAGTTCGCTTGGCTATGGCTACACCTTC.

The chain employs TRBV27 and TRBJ1-2, with 7 bases lining up with TRBD1. The trim removed 2 bases at V and 8 bases at J, leaving 14 bases unmatched. This CDR3 is built from 16 residues. Looked up from germline, CDR1 is MNHEY and CDR2 is SMNVEV (reference sequence). CDR3 region: CASSLRGRQGAGGYTF. CDR3 coding DNA: TGTGCCAGCAGTTTAAGGGGGAGACAGGGCGCTGGGGGCTACACCTTC.

The V call is TRBV20-1, the J call TRBJ2-1, with D unresolved. V lost 3 bases and J lost 4, with 7 bases in between. Germline CDR1 and CDR2: DFQATT and SNEGSKA (reference sequence). The CDR3 has 12 residues. CDR3 amino acids: CSARTDYNEQFF. As DNA, the CDR3 is TGCAGTGCTAGGACGGATTACAATGAGCAGTTCTTC.

The chain has TRBV7-8 and TRBJ2-1, with unresolved D. The CDR3 is 12 amino acids. CDR1 is SGHVS and CDR2 is FQNEAQ in the germline V gene. Trimming pared 5 bases from V and 10 bases from J, leaving 12 bases between. CDR3 amino acids: CASSQTEREQFF. CDR3 nucleotide sequence: TGTGCCAGCAGCCAAACTGAGAGGGAGCAGTTCTTC.

V and J are TRBV7-3 and TRBJ2-1; 11 bases map to TRBD1. Germline V gene sequence: CDR1 SGHTA, CDR2 FQGTGA. Trimming removed 5 bases from V and 8 bases from J; junction bases left unmatched: 5. The CDR3 length is 14 residues. CDR3 protein: CASSDGTGGDEQFF. As DNA, the CDR3 is TGTGCCAGCAGCGACGGGACAGGGGGTGATGAGCAGTTCTTC.

V gene TRBV20-1 combines with J gene TRBJ2-5; TRBD2 matches 11 bases. Trimming cost V 1 base and J 5 bases; bases outside gene matches: 6. The germline V gene encodes CDR1 DFQATT and CDR2 SNEGSKA (reference sequence). The length of the CDR3 is 15 residues. This CDR3 reads CSARGGSGGAETQYF. CDR3 coding DNA: TGCAGTGCTAGAGGCGGTAGCGGGGGGGCCGAGACCCAGTACTTC.

This clonotype was counted a few times. The chain uses TRBV20-1 and TRBJ2-7; TRBD2 agrees at 7 bases. With 0 bases clipped from V and 3 bases from J, the junction kept 2 bases outside the gene matches. Germline-derived CDR1 and CDR2 are DFQATT and SNEGSKA (reference sequence). The CDR3 totals 13 residues. The chain's CDR3 is CSARDPSGYEQYF. The CDR3 coding sequence is TGCAGTGCTAGAGATCCTAGCGGCTACGAGCAGTACTTC.

This clonotype turned up a few times. The chain couples TRBV10-3 to TRBJ2-7; D is perhaps TRBD1 (5 bases). This CDR3 comprises 14 residues. CDR1 ENHRY and CDR2 SYGVKD come from the germline V gene. The germline V and J ends were trimmed by 0 bases and 7 bases, with 13 bases remaining between them. The CDR3 protein is CAISESLGLKEQYF. CDR3 sequence (DNA): TGTGCCATCAGTGAGTCCCTGGGGCTAAAGGAGCAGTACTTC.

The sample holds a few counts of this clonotype. This chain links TRBV20-1 with TRBJ1-2; no firm D call. The germline V gene has CDR1 DFQATT and CDR2 SNEGSKA (reference sequence). The germline V and J ends were trimmed by 0 bases and 4 bases, with 9 bases remaining between them. The CDR3 consists of 13 residues. CDR3 in amino acids: CSAREVPTYGYTF. The CDR3 DNA follows: TGCAGTGCTAGAGAGGTACCCACCTATGGCTACACCTTC.

The table lists this clonotype with a few counts. The V and J genes are TRBV12-3 or TRBV12-4 and TRBJ2-2, with a possible D match to TRBD1 (6 bases). CDR3 length: 17 residues. V lost 10 bases, J lost 1 base, and 22 bases lay in between. The CDR3 reads CANPNLGHRLNTGELFF. The CDR3 coding sequence is TGTGCCAACCCGAACCTGGGACACCGATTGAACACCGGGGAGCTGTTTTTT.

This clonotype was counted many times. J is TRBJ2-7 and V is TRBV6-1, with 11 bases fitting TRBD2. The CDR3 has 17 amino acids. Trimming took 5 bases from V and 0 from J; bases not matched to a gene: 9. Germline-derived CDR1 and CDR2 are MNHNS and SASEGT. The CDR3 loop reads CASSLPEGLAVSYEQYF. The DNA of the CDR3 is TGTGCCAGCAGTCTCCCGGAGGGACTAGCGGTCTCCTACGAGCAGTACTTC.

Here the CDR3 reads CASAQSRDRGLGNTIYF. CDR3 coding DNA: TGTGCCAGCGCCCAGAGTCGGGACAGGGGCCTTGGAAACACCATATATTTT. The chain couples TRBV27 to TRBJ1-3; TRBD1 matches at 10 bases. CDR3 length: 17 amino acids. The V gene end was trimmed by 8 bases and the J gene end by 3 bases; junction bases not matched to a gene: 13. In germline, CDR1 is MNHEY, CDR2 SMNVEV (reference sequence).

Only a few counts were recorded for this clonotype. The J gene is TRBJ1-1, the V gene TRBV12-3 or TRBV12-4; D is unclear. The CDR3 runs 14 residues. Trimming cost V 3 bases and J 6 bases, with 14 bases left between them. The CDR3 protein is CASSLGRVGSEAFF. Written as DNA, the CDR3 is TGTGCCAGCAGTTTGGGGAGGGTTGGATCTGAAGCTTTCTTT.

This clonotype was counted at least ten times. J is TRBJ1-5 and V is TRBV5-1; no reliable D call. Trimming left V 4 bases short and J 5 bases short, with 16 bases between. CDR1 is SGHRS and CDR2 is YFSETQ in the germline V gene. The CDR3 has 15 residues. CDR3 protein: CASSPTSQVYQPQHF. The CDR3 region has the DNA TGCGCCAGCAGCCCGACGTCCCAGGTATATCAGCCCCAGCATTTT.

In its sample, this clonotype was seen many times. V is TRBV6-4 and J is TRBJ2-4; 14 positions agree with TRBD2. V lost 5 bases, J lost 2 bases, and 14 bases stayed unmatched. This CDR3 is 20 amino acids long. Germline CDR1 is MRHNA and CDR2 is SNTAGT. The CDR3 protein is CASSHGLAGGPGVPKNIQYF. The CDR3, as DNA: TGTGCCAGCAGTCACGGACTAGCGGGGGGCCCAGGGGTTCCCAAAAACATTCAGTACTTC.

The chain combines TRBV9 with TRBJ1-4, with TRBD1 matching over 8 bases. Germline V gene lookup returns CDR1 SGDLS and CDR2 YYNGEE. There are 15 residues in the CDR3. V gave up 0 bases and J gave up 8 bases; unmatched junction bases: 6. CDR3 amino acids: CASSVADRGQEKLFF. DNA for the CDR3: TGTGCCAGCAGCGTAGCTGACAGGGGTCAAGAAAAACTGTTTTTT.

The chain carries TRBV7-2 and TRBJ2-2; D is uncertain. The germline V gene encodes CDR1 SGHTA and CDR2 FQGNSA. The CDR3 has 12 residues. The V and J ends lost 5 bases and 10 bases respectively, with 11 bases between them. CDR3 loop: CASSPPWQELFF. DNA of the CDR3: TGTGCCAGCAGCCCCCCCTGGCAGGAGCTGTTTTTT.

The V and J genes are TRBV18 and TRBJ1-6; D is undetermined. This CDR3 has 17 residues. V dropped 2 bases and J dropped 7 bases, with 18 bases sitting between them. Germline V CDR1 and CDR2: KGHSH, LQKENI. In nucleotides, the CDR3 is TGTGCCAGCTCACCAAAGGATTCAGGAGCCCCGAATTCACCCCTCCACTTT. Translating it yields CASSPKDSGAPNSPLHF.

The chain combines TRBV5-1 with TRBJ2-3; TRBD2 matches at 13 bases. J lost 4 bases, V lost 4 bases, and 6 bases had no gene match. The CDR3 has 16 residues. Germline values: CDR1 SGHRS, CDR2 YFSETQ. The CDR3 coding sequence is TGCGCCAGCAGCGCACTAGCGGGGGGGCCCCCAGATACGCAGTATTTT. Its protein product is CASSALAGGPPDTQYF.

This clonotype occurred a few times. The chain is built from TRBV12-3 or TRBV12-4 and TRBJ1-1; TRBD1 aligns across 10 bases. The CDR3 is 16 residues long. Trimming took 3 bases from V and 3 from J; bases not matched to a gene: 7. CDR3 nucleotides: TGTGCCAGCAGTTTCGGGACAGGGGTTTTGGACACTGAAGCTTTCTTT. Protein sequence: CASSFGTGVLDTEAFF.